This T cell receptor beta chain was captured by sequencing in a study of T cells after yellow fever vaccination. Study-wide results and limits: FACS-sorted repertoires could harbor abundant contaminating bulk-population clonotypes. Clones that expanded after primary vaccination mostly reappeared after the booster (roughly 96% CD4, 88% CD8). Clonotypes appearing in both CD4 and CD8 compartments existed, and their share was small.

This clonotype occurred a few times. Its antigen is currently unknown. Trimming removed 6 bases at V and 4 bases at J, with 10 bases between. CDR1 and CDR2 (germline): DFQATT, SNEGSKA (reference sequence). The CDR3 is 12 residues long. Researchers made TCR cDNA using 5'RACE template switching, and this step added a universal primer site and UMIs. Each CDR3 protein gets one entry after TCRdb re-called the 5' RACE reads with MiXCR. This table has roughly 520,000 distinct CDR3 sequences, 21% appearing once. This receptor was obtained from a man aged 18-30 years who received the YFV17D yellow fever vaccine. Sequenced material: PBMCs, taken approximately 22 days after the first yellow fever vaccination. V gene TRBV20-1 combines with J gene TRBJ1-5; D is ambiguous. In DNA, the CDR3 is TGCAGTGCCCCGGCGGGGAATCAGCCCCAGCATTTT. Translated, it gives CSAPAGNQPQHF.